Shown below are 31 T cell receptor beta chains from a single sample sequenced in a study of blood T cell repertoires in COVID-19. Sequenced by immunoSEQ multiplex PCR; TCRdb stores in-frame clones only, minus some. The data show around 250,000 clones, with 75% to 90% seen just once and about 9.4% held by the top ten. The source material was peripheral blood. All receptors derive from a woman in her sixties or seventies with COVID-19, enrolled during active disease.

V usage is TRBV5-1 and J usage is TRBJ2-6; 8 bases are shared with TRBD2. Trimming at V came to 4 bases and at J to 2 bases, leaving 5 bases not matched to a gene. Germline loops: CDR1 SGHRS, CDR2 YFSETQ. The CDR3 spans 16 residues. DNA of the CDR3: TGCGCCAGCAGCCCACGGGAGGGGGCTGGGGCCAACGTCCTGACTTTC. Its protein is CASSPREGAGANVLTF.

The chain is built from TRBV20-1 and TRBJ2-1; TRBD2 might be the D (5 bases). Trimming pared 3 bases from V and 9 bases from J, leaving 15 bases between. The germline CDR1 and CDR2 sequences are DFQATT and SNEGSKA (reference sequence). This CDR3 spans 13 amino acids. CDR3 region: CSASPSTRGEQFF. CDR3 DNA sequence: TGCAGTGCTAGTCCGTCGACACGGGGTGAGCAGTTCTTC.

This sequence joins TRBV19 and TRBJ2-1; possibly TRBD1 for D (5 bases). The CDR3 has 11 amino acids. Per germline, CDR1 LNHDA and CDR2 SQIVND (reference sequence). Trimming shortened V by 5 bases and J by 12 bases, and 11 bases separated the two germline ends. The CDR3 loop is CASSSSRGQFF. The DNA for the CDR3 is TGTGCCAGTAGTTCCTCTAGGGGGCAGTTCTTC.

V and J are TRBV20-1 and TRBJ1-1, with a weak D call TRBD1 (6 bases). Germline CDR1 is DFQATT and CDR2 is SNEGSKA (reference sequence). The CDR3 extends over 11 amino acids. The V end lost 5 bases, the J end lost 9 bases, and 13 bases lay between the germline ends. CDR3 in amino acids: CSAENREKAFF. The CDR3 DNA follows: TGCAGTGCTGAAAACAGGGAGAAAGCTTTCTTT.

The chain has TRBV19 and TRBJ1-1, with a possible D match to TRBD1 (5 bases). Per the germline V gene, CDR1 is LNHDA and CDR2 is SQIVND (reference sequence). The V and J ends lost 4 bases and 11 bases respectively, with 14 bases between them. This CDR3 spans 12 amino acids. The CDR3 spells CASSTGQKMAFF. The CDR3 DNA reads as TGTGCCAGTAGTACAGGACAAAAGATGGCTTTCTTT.

Points on this clone: Other DNA sequences in this specimen translate into the identical CDR3. The rearrangement links TRBV5-4 to TRBJ1-2; no firm D call. Germline CDR1 and CDR2: SGHNT and YYREEE (reference sequence). Trimming pared 0 bases from V and 8 bases from J, leaving 11 bases between. CDR3 length: 13 residues. The CDR3 loop is CASSLASGNGYTF. In DNA form, the CDR3 reads TGTGCCAGCAGCTTGGCCTCGGGAAACGGCTACACCTTC.

This chain uses TRBV30 with TRBJ2-1; TRBD2 matches 8 bases. The junction had 6 bases not matched to a gene; V was cut back by 1 base and J by 4 bases. This CDR3 comprises 15 residues. Germline V CDR1 and CDR2: GTSNPN, SVGIG (reference sequence). CDR3 amino acids: CAWSAGTSPYNEQFF. The CDR3 DNA is TGTGCCTGGAGTGCCGGGACTAGTCCTTACAATGAGCAGTTCTTC.

The V call is TRBV20-1, the J call TRBJ2-7; D gene ambiguous. The germline V gene encodes CDR1 DFQATT and CDR2 SNEGSKA (reference sequence). This CDR3 contains 10 residues. V was shortened by 5 bases and J by 3 bases, with 5 bases between the two germline ends. The CDR3 coding sequence is TGCAGTGCTGCTAACTACGAGCAGTACTTC. Translation: CSAANYEQYF.

The chain couples TRBV6-5 to TRBJ2-7; D not certain. The germline gives CDR1 MNHEY, CDR2 SVGAGI. Trimming took off 0 bases at V and 6 bases at J, with 9 bases between the two ends. CDR3 length: 13 amino acids. The CDR3 region has the DNA TGTGCCAGCAGTTACTCGCGGCTACGCGAGCAGTACTTC. Protein sequence: CASSYSRLREQYF.

This sequence joins TRBV5-4 and TRBJ1-1; D may be TRBD1 (5 bases). The germline CDR1 and CDR2 sequences are SGHNT and YYREEE (reference sequence). Trimming stripped 5 bases from V and 8 bases from J, with 13 bases between. This CDR3 has 12 residues. The CDR3 spells CASSHGQREAFF. In DNA form, the CDR3 reads TGTGCCAGCAGTCACGGACAACGAGAAGCTTTCTTT.

V and J are TRBV6-5 and TRBJ2-3; TRBD2 aligns across 9 bases. V was clipped by 2 bases and J by 5 bases; unmatched bases: 5. Germline lookup yields CDR1 MNHEY and CDR2 SVGAGI. There are 15 residues in the CDR3. The CDR3 protein is CASSYASGTGDTQYF. The DNA of the CDR3 is TGTGCCAGCAGTTACGCTAGCGGGACGGGAGATACGCAGTATTTT.

The rearrangement links TRBV19 to TRBJ1-1; weak D call: TRBD1 (6 bases). The CDR3 covers 15 residues. CDR1 is LNHDA and CDR2 is SQIVND in the germline V gene (reference sequence). The V end lost 5 bases, the J end lost 0 bases, and 13 bases lay between the germline ends. CDR3 region: CASSPRQAVNTEAFF. The CDR3 DNA sequence: TGTGCCAGTAGTCCCCGACAGGCAGTGAACACTGAAGCTTTCTTT.

This clone was seen just once. The V gene is TRBV6-5, the J gene TRBJ2-7, with D possibly being TRBD1 (5 bases). The germline CDR1 and CDR2 sequences are MNHEY and SVGAGI. The CDR3 loop spans 16 amino acids. The V end was cut by 0 bases, the J end by 4 bases, with 16 bases between. This CDR3 is CASSYSSQGMGYEQYF. CDR3 nucleotides: TGTGCCAGCAGTTACTCTTCCCAGGGTATGGGTTACGAGCAGTACTTC.

The rearrangement uses TRBV5-6 and TRBJ2-1, with no clear D. Trimming left V 2 bases short and J 5 bases short, with 8 bases between. The germline V gene has CDR1 SGHDT and CDR2 YYEEEE. The length of the CDR3 is 13 residues. Here the CDR3 reads CASSLYHNNEQFF. CDR3 nucleotides: TGTGCCAGCAGCTTATACCACAACAATGAGCAGTTCTTC.

This rearrangement joins TRBV14 to TRBJ2-5, with 7 bases matching TRBD2. Germline CDR1 SGHDN, CDR2 FVKESK. With 4 bases clipped from V and 5 bases from J, the junction kept 13 bases outside the gene matches. This CDR3 region has 16 residues. The CDR3 DNA is TGTGCCAGCAGCCCTTTTAGCGGGTCCGTCGGGGAGACCCAGTACTTC. This translates into CASSPFSGSVGETQYF.

J is TRBJ1-6 and V is TRBV5-5, with 11 positions matching TRBD1. With 4 bases clipped from V and 7 bases from J, the junction kept 7 bases outside the gene matches. CDR3 length: 16 amino acids. The germline CDR1 and CDR2 sequences are SGHKS and YYEKEE (reference sequence). The CDR3 nucleotides are TGTGCCAGCAGCACGGGGACAGGGGGAGCGAATTCACCCCTCCACTTT. Translating it yields CASSTGTGGANSPLHF.

V and J are TRBV19 and TRBJ1-4; D is uncertain. The CDR3 spans 14 residues. Trimming cost V 10 bases and J 0 bases, with 12 bases left between them. Per the germline V gene, CDR1 is LNHDA and CDR2 is SQIVND (reference sequence). The CDR3 protein is CATARSATNEKLFF. The CDR3 nucleotides read TGTGCCACCGCGCGGTCGGCAACTAATGAAAAACTGTTTTTT.

The V gene is TRBV12-3 or TRBV12-4, the J gene TRBJ2-3; D possibly corresponds to TRBD1 (5 bases). V lost 6 bases, J lost 2 bases, and 9 bases lay in between. This CDR3 region has 13 residues. The CDR3 loop reads CASRKDNTDTQYF. DNA for the CDR3: TGTGCCAGCAGGAAGGACAACACAGATACGCAGTATTTT.

This clone has only one observation. The rearrangement links TRBV27 to TRBJ2-7, with D perhaps matching TRBD2 (5 bases). The CDR3 is made up of 15 amino acids. The germline gives CDR1 MNHEY, CDR2 SMNVEV (reference sequence). With 7 bases removed from V and 6 bases from J, the gap between germline ends came to 22 bases. The CDR3 coding sequence is TGTGCCAGCACCCGTTTGGAGGCAGCACCTCTCGAGCAGTACTTC. Its translation is CASTRLEAAPLEQYF.

The chain recombines TRBV7-3 with TRBJ2-2; 9 nucleotides align to TRBD1. After removal of 5 bases from V and 6 bases from J, the junction contained 4 bases not matched to a gene. The CDR3 is 14 amino acids. Per the germline V gene, CDR1 is SGHTA and CDR2 is FQGTGA. Here the CDR3 reads CASSLGQGPGELFF. DNA of the CDR3: TGTGCCAGCAGCCTGGGACAGGGCCCCGGGGAGCTGTTTTTT.

The chain carries TRBV27 and TRBJ2-7; the D is unclear. The CDR3 is 15 residues long. The V gene's germline CDR1 is MNHEY and CDR2 SMNVEV (reference sequence). Trimming pared 2 bases from V and 4 bases from J, leaving 15 bases between. Here the CDR3 reads CASSLRLGPIYEQYF. CDR3 in DNA: TGTGCCAGCAGTTTACGCCTTGGGCCGATTTACGAGCAGTACTTC.

This chain joins TRBV6-5 and TRBJ1-1; tentative D call: TRBD1 (6 bases). Trimming pared 6 bases from V and 6 bases from J, leaving 14 bases between. This CDR3 has 13 amino acids. CDR1 MNHEY and CDR2 SVGAGI come from the germline V gene. CDR3 sequence: CASRKQGRAEAFF. The CDR3 DNA reads TGTGCCAGCAGGAAACAGGGTCGGGCTGAAGCTTTCTTT.

The chain recombines TRBV5-5 with TRBJ1-5, with TRBD1 identical over 8 bases. Looked up from germline, CDR1 is SGHKS and CDR2 is YYEKEE (reference sequence). The CDR3 is 16 residues long. J gave up 6 bases and V 4 bases, and 12 bases lay outside the gene matches. As DNA, the CDR3 is TGTGCCAGCAGCCCGGAGGGGCAGGGGGCGATTCAGCCCCAGCATTTT. This gives the protein CASSPEGQGAIQPQHF.

In its sample, this clone was seen a few times. V usage is TRBV2 and J usage is TRBJ1-1; 9 bases match TRBD1. The CDR3 has 14 amino acids. The junction had 8 bases not matched to a gene; V was cut back by 6 bases and J by 6 bases. Germline V gives CDR1 SNHLY, CDR2 FYNNEI. The CDR3 DNA sequence: TGTGCCAGCAGGGCCGGGACAGGGTCGGCTGAAGCTTTCTTT. Translating gives CASRAGTGSAEAFF.

The chain has TRBV4-1 and TRBJ1-2; TRBD1 agrees at 7 bases. Looked up from germline, CDR1 is MGHRA and CDR2 is YSYEKL. With 0 bases clipped from V and 8 bases from J, the junction kept 6 bases outside the gene matches. The CDR3 sequence is 14 residues long. CDR3 sequence: CASSQERVQGGYTF. CDR3 nucleotides: TGCGCCAGCAGCCAAGAAAGGGTACAGGGGGGCTACACCTTC.

This clone is a singleton in its sample. This chain connects TRBV2 to TRBJ1-4; 10 bases are shared with TRBD1. The CDR3 is 13 amino acids. The V gene end was trimmed by 8 bases and the J gene end by 5 bases; junction bases not matched to a gene: 2. Germline V gene lookup returns CDR1 SNHLY and CDR2 FYNNEI. CDR3 amino acids: CASGGQGNEKLFF. CDR3 bases: TGTGCCAGCGGGGGACAGGGGAATGAAAAACTGTTTTTT.

The rearrangement uses TRBV6-5 and TRBJ1-6; the D gene is possibly TRBD1 (6 bases). The germline gives CDR1 MNHEY, CDR2 SVGAGI. V was clipped by 7 bases and J by 3 bases, with 13 bases between them. CDR3 length: 15 residues. Here the CDR3 reads CASNAGQFYNSPLHF. Here the CDR3 DNA reads TGTGCCAGCAACGCCGGACAGTTCTATAATTCACCCCTCCACTTT.

The V call is TRBV4-3, the J call TRBJ2-7; no clear D. CDR1 and CDR2 (germline): LGHNA, YSLEER. The V gene lost 1 base and the J gene lost 4 bases, with 17 bases spanning the gap. CDR3 length: 16 amino acids. As DNA, the CDR3 is TGCGCCAGCAGCCAAGCGGTGGCTACCGGAGTTTACGAGCAGTACTTC. Protein: CASSQAVATGVYEQYF.

V usage is TRBV28 and J usage is TRBJ2-7; the match to TRBD1 covers 7 bases. The CDR3 contains 13 residues. Germline CDR1 reads MDHEN; CDR2 reads SYDVKM. V trimming: 6 bases; J trimming: 5 bases; junction bases outside the gene matches: 7. CDR3 in DNA: TGTGCCAGCAGGCGGACAGGAGTCCACGAGCAGTACTTC. Translation gives CASRRTGVHEQYF.

Notes on this clone: The sample has other DNA sequences that encode this CDR3 too. This chain links TRBV10-3 with TRBJ2-7, with 9 bases lining up with TRBD1. The V segment lost 1 base and the J segment 6 bases; nucleotides outside the gene matches: 1. CDR3 size: 13 residues. Germline assignment: CDR1 ENHRY and CDR2 SYGVKD. CDR3 residues: CAISELTGGEQYF. CDR3 DNA sequence: TGTGCCATCAGTGAGTTGACAGGGGGCGAGCAGTACTTC.

CDR3 amino acids: CASSLAPTSGYEQYF. As DNA, the CDR3 is TGTGCCAGCAGCTTGGCCCCCACTAGCGGCTACGAGCAGTACTTC. The chain couples TRBV5-4 to TRBJ2-7; 8 bases are shared with TRBD2. The V and J ends lost 0 bases and 3 bases, in that order; junction bases with no gene match: 5. The CDR3 has 15 amino acids. CDR1 and CDR2 (germline): SGHNT, YYREEE (reference sequence). Full variable domain (rest looked up from reference TRBV5-4 and TRBJ2-7): ETGVTQSPTHLIKTRGQQVTLRCSSQSGHNTVSWYQQALGQGPQFIFQYYREEENGRGNFPPRFSGLQFPNYSSELNVNALELDDSALYLCASSLAPTSGYEQYFGPGTRLTVT.